Each of the 20 T cell receptor beta chains below was sequenced from the same sample in a study of cytomegalovirus exposure and HLA in healthy donors. The PCR employed 60 Vbeta primers together with 13 Jbeta primers. The table came from immunoSEQ multiplex PCR; TCRdb's copy has only in-frame clones and leaves some out. Counted here are some 190,000 clones, 70% to 75% occurring once; the ten biggest clones make up 4.5% to 5.5%. The specimen was PBMCs. The receptors derive from a young man in good health and CMV-seropositive.

The chain combines TRBV9 with TRBJ2-7; 7 bases fit TRBD2. This CDR3 has 15 amino acids. V shed 3 bases, J shed 0 bases, and the junction held 6 bases outside the gene matches. Germline values: CDR1 SGDLS, CDR2 YYNGEE. CDR3 amino acids: CASSAGTTHSYEQYF. The CDR3 coding sequence is TGTGCCAGCAGCGCCGGGACTACCCACTCCTACGAGCAGTACTTC.

This clone was found a few times. V and J are TRBV10-3 and TRBJ2-1; the D gene is possibly TRBD2 (5 bases). This CDR3 has 15 amino acids. V was cut by 4 bases and J by 2 bases, with 12 bases left in between. Germline V gives CDR1 ENHRY, CDR2 SYGVKD. This CDR3 reads CAISVEARPYNEQFF. CDR3 bases: TGTGCCATCAGTGTGGAGGCCCGACCCTACAATGAGCAGTTCTTC.

This clone has a single count. The chain employs TRBV23-1 and TRBJ2-5; D gene ambiguous. TRBV23-1 is placed among ORFs of uncertain function. CDR3 length: 14 amino acids. Deletions cut 0 bases from V and 3 bases from J, with 8 bases between. CDR3 sequence: CASSQSRVKETQYF. CDR3 DNA: TGCGCCAGCAGTCAATCGCGCGTAAAAGAGACCCAGTACTTC.

V is TRBV10-2 and J is TRBJ2-5, with D possibly TRBD2 on 5 matching bases. Germline V CDR1 and CDR2: WSHSY, SAAADI. The CDR3 has 13 amino acids. With 4 bases removed from V and 5 bases from J, the gap between germline ends came to 11 bases. The CDR3 spells CASSVVGGETQYF. CDR3 coding DNA: TGCGCCAGCAGTGTGGTGGGCGGGGAGACCCAGTACTTC.

The V call is TRBV6-5, the J call TRBJ1-6; weak D call: TRBD1 (6 bases). V dropped 6 bases and J dropped 9 bases, with 15 bases sitting between them. Germline lookup yields CDR1 MNHEY and CDR2 SVGAGI. The CDR3 totals 14 residues. The CDR3 spells CASRPGQPSSPLHF. CDR3 DNA sequence: TGTGCCAGCAGGCCGGGACAACCTAGTTCACCCCTCCACTTT.

The rearrangement links TRBV29-1 to TRBJ1-4, with 8 nucleotides matching TRBD1. Trimming removed 7 bases from V and 5 bases from J; junction bases left unmatched: 3. The CDR3 extends over 12 amino acids. In germline, CDR1 is SQVTM, CDR2 ANQGSEA. In DNA form, the CDR3 reads TGCAGCGGTCGACAGGGGAATGAAAAACTGTTTTTT. It yields the protein CSGRQGNEKLFF. The full variable domain, its missing parts supplied by reference TRBV29-1 and TRBJ1-4, is SAVISQKPSRDICQRGTSLTIQCQVDSQVTMMFWYRQQPGQSLTLIATANQGSEATYESGFVIDKFPISRPNLTFSTLTVSNMSPEDSSIYLCSGRQGNEKLFFGSGTQLSVL.

The CDR3 sequence is CASSETSRGWSDEQYF. CDR3 bases: TGTGCCAGCAGTGAAACCAGCAGGGGATGGTCAGACGAGCAGTACTTC. This chain connects TRBV5-5 to TRBJ2-7, with TRBD1 as a possible D gene (6 bases). Trimming took off 5 bases at V and 5 bases at J, with 23 bases between the two ends. This CDR3 contains 16 residues. Germline lookup yields CDR1 SGHKS and CDR2 YYEKEE (reference sequence).

V gene TRBV5-8 combines with J gene TRBJ2-2, with D perhaps matching TRBD1 (6 bases). V was shortened by 4 bases and J by 5 bases, with 15 bases between the two germline ends. The CDR3 extends over 15 amino acids. Per the germline V gene, CDR1 is SGHTS and CDR2 is YDEGEE. The CDR3: CASSMGVDRTGELFF. Written as DNA, the CDR3 is TGTGCCAGCAGCATGGGGGTCGACAGGACCGGGGAGCTGTTTTTT.

Only one count was recorded for this clone. CDR3 sequence reads: CASSRDRDSPLHF. The DNA of the CDR3 is TGCGCCAGCAGCCGCGACAGGGATTCACCCCTCCACTTT. The chain couples TRBV4-3 to TRBJ1-6; TRBD1 agrees at 7 bases. Germline V gene sequence: CDR1 LGHNA, CDR2 YSLEER. The length of the CDR3 is 13 residues. Trimming took 4 bases from V and 8 from J; bases not matched to a gene: 2.

V is TRBV7-9 and J is TRBJ1-4, with 8 bases fitting TRBD1. Germline V gives CDR1 SEHNR, CDR2 FQNEAQ (reference sequence). The CDR3 is made up of 16 amino acids. V trimming: 4 bases; J trimming: 2 bases; junction bases outside the gene matches: 6. The DNA of the CDR3 is TGTGCCAGCAGCTCGGGGCAGGGGGCCACTAATGAAAAACTGTTTTTT. It yields the protein CASSSGQGATNEKLFF.

The table lists this clone with a few counts. The rearrangement links TRBV27 to TRBJ1-2; 10 bases map to TRBD1. In germline, CDR1 is MNHEY, CDR2 SMNVEV (reference sequence). V gave up 8 bases and J gave up 5 bases; unmatched junction bases: 5. There are 13 residues in the CDR3. CDR3 residues: CASAGTGAYGYTF. CDR3 nucleotides: TGTGCCAGCGCCGGGACAGGGGCGTATGGCTACACCTTC.

To note about this clone: Mismatch with germline at one junction end may stem from a read error. The rearrangement uses TRBV29-1 and TRBJ2-3; 9 bases map to TRBD2. The V gene's germline CDR1 is SQVTM and CDR2 ANQGSEA. This CDR3 has 12 residues. The CDR3 DNA reads TGCAGCGTGGGGACTAGCAGAGATACGCAGTATTTT. The encoded protein is CSVGTSRDTQYF.

The rearrangement links TRBV30 to TRBJ2-2; no firm D call. Germline V gene data show CDR1 as GTSNPN and CDR2 as SVGIG (reference sequence). Deletions cut 2 bases from V and 6 bases from J, with 10 bases between. This CDR3 is 13 amino acids long. Written as DNA, the CDR3 is TGTGCCTGGAGTTGGGCCCCCGCCGGGGAGCTGTTTTTT. Translating it yields CAWSWAPAGELFF.

The chain couples TRBV9 to TRBJ1-4; TRBD1 agrees at 11 bases. This CDR3 has 14 residues. V lost 2 bases, J lost 7 bases, and 1 base stayed unmatched. Germline V gives CDR1 SGDLS, CDR2 YYNGEE. The CDR3 nucleotides are TGTGCCAGCAGCGTCGGACAGGGGGCTGAAAAACTGTTTTTT. Translation: CASSVGQGAEKLFF.

V usage is TRBV5-1 and J usage is TRBJ2-2; a possible D gene is TRBD1 (5 bases). With 4 bases removed from V and 5 bases from J, the gap between germline ends came to 9 bases. The CDR3 length is 13 residues. Germline lookup yields CDR1 SGHRS and CDR2 YFSETQ. CDR3 coding DNA: TGCGCCAGCAGCCAAGGACAAACCGGGGAGCTGTTTTTT. It translates to CASSQGQTGELFF.

As DNA, the CDR3 is TGCAGCGTTGCTAGCGGCTACCCCAATGAGCAGTTCTTC. Protein sequence: CSVASGYPNEQFF. The chain links TRBV29-1 to TRBJ2-1; 7 positions match TRBD2. Germline V gene sequence: CDR1 SQVTM, CDR2 ANQGSEA. With 4 bases clipped from V and 6 bases from J, the junction kept 6 bases outside the gene matches. This CDR3 region has 13 residues.

The chain uses TRBV19 and TRBJ2-1; 10 bases are shared with TRBD2. The CDR3 has 19 amino acids. The V and J ends lost 4 bases and 0 bases, in that order; junction bases with no gene match: 12. Looked up from germline, CDR1 is LNHDA and CDR2 is SQIVND (reference sequence). The CDR3 bases are TGTGCCAGTAGTAGAACTAGCGGGGCTCTCCTGAGCTCCTACAATGAGCAGTTCTTC. Translated: CASSRTSGALLSSYNEQFF.

J is TRBJ1-2 and V is TRBV5-5; the match to TRBD1 covers 10 bases. The CDR3 extends over 14 amino acids. The germline V gene encodes CDR1 SGHKS and CDR2 YYEKEE (reference sequence). The V and J ends lost 1 base and 8 bases, in that order; junction bases with no gene match: 5. DNA for the CDR3: TGTGCCAGCAGCTTGCGGGACAGGGGTGAGGGCTACACCTTC. Amino acid sequence: CASSLRDRGEGYTF. The variable domain in full, completed from reference TRBV5-5 and TRBJ1-2, reads DAGVTQSPTHLIKTRGQQVTLRCSPISGHKSVSWYQQVLGQGPQFIFQYYEKEERGRGNFPDRFSARQFPNYSSELNVNALLLGDSALYLCASSLRDRGEGYTFGSGTRLTVV.

This clone showed up just a few times. This CDR3 is CASSLSGLAGEQYF. The CDR3 DNA reads as TGTGCCAGCAGTTTATCCGGACTAGCGGGGGAGCAGTACTTC. This chain joins TRBV27 and TRBJ2-7, with 12 bases identical to TRBD2. The length of the CDR3 is 14 residues. The germline CDR1 and CDR2 sequences are MNHEY and SMNVEV (reference sequence). Trimming took 0 bases from V and 7 from J; bases not matched to a gene: 1.

The chain has TRBV9 and TRBJ1-5; no clear D gene. Germline V gives CDR1 SGDLS, CDR2 YYNGEE. There are 18 residues in the CDR3. Trimming cost V 0 bases and J 4 bases, with 20 bases left between them. CDR3: CASSVAGKEGEGNQPQHF. CDR3 in DNA: TGTGCCAGCAGCGTAGCGGGGAAGGAGGGTGAAGGGAATCAGCCCCAGCATTTT.